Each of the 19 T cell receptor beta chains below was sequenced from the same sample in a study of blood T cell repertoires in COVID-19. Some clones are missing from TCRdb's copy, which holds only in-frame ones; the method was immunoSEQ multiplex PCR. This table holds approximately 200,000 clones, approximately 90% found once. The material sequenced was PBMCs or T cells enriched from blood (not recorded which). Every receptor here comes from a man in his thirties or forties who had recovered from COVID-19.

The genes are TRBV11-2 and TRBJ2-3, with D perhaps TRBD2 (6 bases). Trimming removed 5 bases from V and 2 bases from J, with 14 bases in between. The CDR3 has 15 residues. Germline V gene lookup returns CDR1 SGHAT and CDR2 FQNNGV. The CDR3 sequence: CASSRVGGDTDTQYF. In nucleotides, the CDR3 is TGTGCCAGCAGCCGTGTCGGGGGAGACACAGATACGCAGTATTTT.

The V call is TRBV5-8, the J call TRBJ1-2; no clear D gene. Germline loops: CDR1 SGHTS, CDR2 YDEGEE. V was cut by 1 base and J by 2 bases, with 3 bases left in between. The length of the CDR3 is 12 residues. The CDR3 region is CASSLINYGYTF. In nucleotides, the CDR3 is TGTGCCAGCAGCTTGATAAACTATGGCTACACCTTC.

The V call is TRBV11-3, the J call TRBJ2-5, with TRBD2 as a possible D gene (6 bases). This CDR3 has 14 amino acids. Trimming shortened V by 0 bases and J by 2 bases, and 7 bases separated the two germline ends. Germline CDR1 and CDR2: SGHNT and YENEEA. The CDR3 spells CASSLDSGQETQYF. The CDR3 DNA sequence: TGTGCCAGCAGCTTAGATAGCGGACAAGAGACCCAGTACTTC.

The CDR3 nucleotides read TGTGCCAGCAGCCCCGGGACAGGGAACTATGGCTACACCTTC. This translates into CASSPGTGNYGYTF. The V and J genes are TRBV11-2 and TRBJ1-2, with TRBD1 matching over 9 bases. V trimming: 5 bases; J trimming: 2 bases; junction bases outside the gene matches: 3. Germline CDR1 reads SGHAT; CDR2 reads FQNNGV. The CDR3 loop spans 14 amino acids.

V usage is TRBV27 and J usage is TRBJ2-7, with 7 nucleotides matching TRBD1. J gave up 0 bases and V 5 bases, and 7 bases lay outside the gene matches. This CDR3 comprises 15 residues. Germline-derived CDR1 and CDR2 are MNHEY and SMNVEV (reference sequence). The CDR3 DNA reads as TGTGCCAGCAGTGCAGCCGGGACAGCCTCCTACGAGCAGTACTTC. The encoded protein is CASSAAGTASYEQYF.

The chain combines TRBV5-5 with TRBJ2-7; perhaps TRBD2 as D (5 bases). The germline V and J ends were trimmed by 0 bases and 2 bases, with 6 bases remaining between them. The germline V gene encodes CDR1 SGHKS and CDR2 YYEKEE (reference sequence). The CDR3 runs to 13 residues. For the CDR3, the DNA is TGTGCCAGCAGCTTGGGGCGGGCCTACGAGCAGTACTTC. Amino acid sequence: CASSLGRAYEQYF.

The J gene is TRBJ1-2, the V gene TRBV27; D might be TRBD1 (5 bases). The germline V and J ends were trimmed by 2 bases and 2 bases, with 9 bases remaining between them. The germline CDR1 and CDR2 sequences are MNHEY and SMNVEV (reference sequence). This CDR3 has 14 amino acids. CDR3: CASSLISGNYGYTF. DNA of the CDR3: TGTGCCAGCAGTTTAATTTCAGGGAACTATGGCTACACCTTC.

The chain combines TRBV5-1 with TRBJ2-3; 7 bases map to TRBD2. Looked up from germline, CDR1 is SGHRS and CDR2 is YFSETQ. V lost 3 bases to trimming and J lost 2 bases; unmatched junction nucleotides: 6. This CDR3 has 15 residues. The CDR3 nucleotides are TGCGCCAGCAGCTACAGCGGGGCAAACACAGATACGCAGTATTTT. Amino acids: CASSYSGANTDTQYF.

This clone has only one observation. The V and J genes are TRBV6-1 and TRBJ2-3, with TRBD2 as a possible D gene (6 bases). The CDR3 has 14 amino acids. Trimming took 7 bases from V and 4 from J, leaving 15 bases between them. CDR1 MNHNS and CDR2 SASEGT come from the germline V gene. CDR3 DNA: TGTGCCAGCAATCTAAGGGCGGGGCCAGATACGCAGTATTTT. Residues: CASNLRAGPDTQYF.

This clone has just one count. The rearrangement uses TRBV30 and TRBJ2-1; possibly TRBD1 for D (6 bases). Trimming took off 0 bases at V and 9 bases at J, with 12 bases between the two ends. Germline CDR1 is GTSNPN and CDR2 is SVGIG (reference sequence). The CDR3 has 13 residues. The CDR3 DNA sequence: TGTGCCTGGAGTGTACAGGGCCAAAGTGAGCAGTTCTTC. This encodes CAWSVQGQSEQFF.

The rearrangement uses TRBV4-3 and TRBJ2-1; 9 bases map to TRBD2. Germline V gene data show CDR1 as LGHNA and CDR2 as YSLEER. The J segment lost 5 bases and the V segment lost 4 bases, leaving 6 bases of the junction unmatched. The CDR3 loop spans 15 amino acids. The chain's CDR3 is CASSLHSGGNNEQFF. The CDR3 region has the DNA TGCGCCAGCAGCCTACATAGCGGGGGAAACAATGAGCAGTTCTTC.

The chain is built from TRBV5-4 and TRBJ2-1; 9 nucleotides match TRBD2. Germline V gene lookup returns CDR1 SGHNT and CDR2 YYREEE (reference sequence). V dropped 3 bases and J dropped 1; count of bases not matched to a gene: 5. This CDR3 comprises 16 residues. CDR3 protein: CASSWDSGGSYNEQFF. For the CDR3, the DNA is TGTGCCAGCAGCTGGGATAGCGGGGGTTCCTACAATGAGCAGTTCTTC.

Here the CDR3 reads CASSAGLSFGNTEAFF. CDR3 DNA sequence: TGCGCCAGCAGCGCTGGACTCTCCTTTGGGAACACTGAAGCTTTCTTT. The chain employs TRBV5-1 and TRBJ1-1, with no clear D. The germline gives CDR1 SGHRS, CDR2 YFSETQ. The CDR3 is 16 residues long. V shed 4 bases and J shed 1 base, with 17 bases lying between them.

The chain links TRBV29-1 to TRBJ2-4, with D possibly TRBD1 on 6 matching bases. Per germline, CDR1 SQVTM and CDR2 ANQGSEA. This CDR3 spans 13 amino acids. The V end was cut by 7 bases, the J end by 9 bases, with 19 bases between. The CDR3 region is CSAIPTGIRIQYF. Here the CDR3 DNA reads TGCAGCGCAATACCCACAGGGATTCGCATTCAGTACTTC.

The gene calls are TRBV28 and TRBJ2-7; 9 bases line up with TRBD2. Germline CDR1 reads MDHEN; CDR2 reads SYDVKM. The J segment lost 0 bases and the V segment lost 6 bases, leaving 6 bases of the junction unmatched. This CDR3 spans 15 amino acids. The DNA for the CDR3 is TGTGCCAGCAGCCCGCAGACTAGCGGCTCCTACGAGCAGTACTTC. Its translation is CASSPQTSGSYEQYF.

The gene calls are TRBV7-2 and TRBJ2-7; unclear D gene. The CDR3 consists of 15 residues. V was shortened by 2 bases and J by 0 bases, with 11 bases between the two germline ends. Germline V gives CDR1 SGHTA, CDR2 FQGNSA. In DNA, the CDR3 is TGTGCCAGCAGCTTATTGAGCAGGAACTCCTACGAGCAGTACTTC. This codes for CASSLLSRNSYEQYF.

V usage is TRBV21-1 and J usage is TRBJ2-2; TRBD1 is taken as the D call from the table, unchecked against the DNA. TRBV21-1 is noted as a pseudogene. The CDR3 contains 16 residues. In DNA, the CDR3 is TGTGCCAGCAGCAAAGAACAGAGAATCAACACCGGGGAGCTGTTTTTT. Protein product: CASSKEQRINTGELFF.

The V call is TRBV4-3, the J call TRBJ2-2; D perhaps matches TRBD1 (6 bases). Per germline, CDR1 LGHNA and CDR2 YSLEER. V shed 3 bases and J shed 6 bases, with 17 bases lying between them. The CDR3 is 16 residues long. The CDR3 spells CASSQGPSGEPGELFF. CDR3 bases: TGCGCCAGCAGCCAGGGTCCATCAGGGGAACCCGGGGAGCTGTTTTTT.

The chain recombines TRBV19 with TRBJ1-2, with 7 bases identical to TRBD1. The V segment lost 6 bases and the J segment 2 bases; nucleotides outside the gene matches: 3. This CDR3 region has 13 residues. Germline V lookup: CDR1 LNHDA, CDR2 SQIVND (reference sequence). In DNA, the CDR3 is TGTGCCAGTAGAGAGACAGGGAACTATGGCTACACCTTC. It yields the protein CASRETGNYGYTF.